The 22 T cell receptor beta chains below all came from one sample that was sequenced in a study of OX40 agonist ivuxolimab in advanced cancers. Libraries were prepared by immunoSEQ multiplex PCR; TCRdb keeps only in-frame clonotypes and omits some of them. Of 30,000 to 40,000 clones listed, roughly nine tenths are singletons. The input for sequencing was CD4+ or CD8+ T cells sorted from blood, taken in a trial of the OX40 agonist ivuxolimab. The receptor set was obtained from an adult with an advanced solid tumor such as melanoma, head and neck, liver or kidney cancer.

In nucleotides, the CDR3 is TGTGCCAGCATATCGGCCGGGGGCAATGAGCAGTTCTTC. Encoded protein: CASISAGGNEQFF. The V call is TRBV25-1, the J call TRBJ2-1; D may be TRBD2 (6 bases). This CDR3 comprises 13 residues. The V end lost 7 bases, the J end lost 6 bases, and 13 bases lay between the germline ends. Per the germline V gene, CDR1 is MGHDK and CDR2 is SYGVNS.

The V call is TRBV27, the J call TRBJ2-2; D uncertain. CDR3 length equals 12 residues. From germline, CDR1 is MNHEY and CDR2 SMNVEV (reference sequence). V gave up 3 bases and J gave up 5 bases, with 4 bases separating them. In nucleotides, the CDR3 is TGTGCCAGCAGTTTCCAAACCGGGGAGCTGTTTTTT. Translating it yields CASSFQTGELFF.

To note about this clone: Other DNA sequences in the sample encode the same CDR3. CDR3 residues: CASSLSSYNEQFF. The CDR3 coding sequence is TGTGCCAGCTCGCTGAGCTCCTACAATGAGCAGTTCTTC. The chain is built from TRBV6-5 and TRBJ2-1; D is ambiguous. The germline V gene has CDR1 MNHEY and CDR2 SVGAGI. Trimming left V 8 bases short and J 0 bases short, with 8 bases between. The CDR3 totals 13 residues.

The chain employs TRBV2 and TRBJ1-6; possible D gene TRBD1, 5 bases. V was pared by 6 bases and J by 4 bases, with 13 bases between. The CDR3 covers 15 residues. The germline CDR1 and CDR2 sequences are SNHLY and FYNNEI. CDR3 amino acids: CASRTGTEYNSPLHF. The CDR3 coding sequence is TGTGCCAGCAGGACCGGGACCGAATATAATTCACCCCTCCACTTT.

J is TRBJ1-5 and V is TRBV7-9; 7 nucleotides match TRBD1. The CDR3 runs 15 residues. After removal of 6 bases from V and 0 bases from J, the junction contained 5 bases not matched to a gene. The germline V gene encodes CDR1 SEHNR and CDR2 FQNEAQ (reference sequence). The CDR3 sequence: CASSTGEFSNQPQHF. DNA of the CDR3: TGTGCCAGCAGTACAGGGGAGTTTAGCAATCAGCCCCAGCATTTT.

The chain has TRBV4-2 and TRBJ1-2; 7 bases are shared with TRBD1. The CDR3 loop spans 16 amino acids. Germline CDR1 and CDR2: LGHNA and YNFKEQ. V shed 1 base, J shed 3 bases, and the junction held 8 bases outside the gene matches. CDR3 DNA: TGTGCCAGCAGCCAAGGGGTAGGGGGCGGTGACTATGGCTACACCTTC. It translates to CASSQGVGGGDYGYTF.

This chain connects TRBV19 to TRBJ1-1; 7 nucleotides line up with TRBD1. CDR3 size: 13 residues. V shed 3 bases and J 4 bases; nucleotides not matched to a gene: 2. Germline lookup yields CDR1 LNHDA and CDR2 SQIVND (reference sequence). CDR3 residues: CASSMGQLTEAFF. The CDR3 DNA follows: TGTGCCAGTAGTATGGGACAGCTCACTGAAGCTTTCTTT.

This clone was recorded a few times. The chain joins TRBV4-1 to TRBJ2-7; possible D gene TRBD1, 6 bases. This CDR3 has 15 amino acids. CDR1 is MGHRA and CDR2 is YSYEKL in the germline V gene. Trimming removed 0 bases at V and 5 bases at J, with 14 bases between. CDR3: CASSQDKGGGHEQYF. The CDR3 nucleotides are TGCGCCAGCAGCCAAGATAAAGGGGGTGGGCACGAGCAGTACTTC.

The chain recombines TRBV19 with TRBJ2-3, with no clear D. Germline CDR1 LNHDA, CDR2 SQIVND (reference sequence). With 9 bases removed from V and 5 bases from J, the gap between germline ends came to 9 bases. The CDR3 consists of 11 residues. The CDR3 DNA follows: TGTGCCAGAGCCCTAGGAGATACGCAGTATTTT. This codes for CARALGDTQYF.

The chain combines TRBV11-2 with TRBJ2-7; weak D call: TRBD2 (6 bases). The length of the CDR3 is 15 residues. Per the germline V gene, CDR1 is SGHAT and CDR2 is FQNNGV. V shed 3 bases and J shed 1 base, with 13 bases lying between them. This CDR3 reads CASSFYRGESYEQYF. CDR3 sequence (DNA): TGTGCCAGCAGCTTCTACCGCGGGGAATCCTACGAGCAGTACTTC.

This rearrangement joins TRBV6-5 to TRBJ2-7; no clear D. CDR3 length: 11 residues. V was cut by 7 bases and J by 4 bases, with 8 bases left in between. The germline CDR1 and CDR2 sequences are MNHEY and SVGAGI. The CDR3 reads CASTLGYEQYF. Written as DNA, the CDR3 is TGTGCCAGCACCCTCGGGTACGAGCAGTACTTC.

J is TRBJ2-1 and V is TRBV7-2; 11 bases agree with TRBD2. Germline V gene sequence: CDR1 SGHTA, CDR2 FQGNSA. The length of the CDR3 is 16 residues. J lost 10 bases, V lost 0 bases, and 8 bases had no gene match. This CDR3 is CASSLAGTSGPREQFF. CDR3 sequence (DNA): TGTGCCAGCAGCTTAGCTGGGACTAGCGGCCCCAGGGAGCAGTTCTTC.

The gene calls are TRBV5-4 and TRBJ1-2; 7 positions match TRBD1. The V segment lost 5 bases and the J segment 4 bases; nucleotides outside the gene matches: 5. The CDR3 length is 13 residues. CDR1 is SGHNT, CDR2 YYREEE, per germline (reference sequence). The CDR3 DNA is TGTGCCAGCAGGCCCGGGACAGCCTATGGCTACACCTTC. Its translation is CASRPGTAYGYTF.

This chain uses TRBV11-3 with TRBJ2-7; 9 bases are shared with TRBD2. Germline values: CDR1 SGHNT, CDR2 YENEEA. CDR3 length: 15 amino acids. Unmatched junction bases numbered 10, after V lost 5 bases and J lost 5 bases. In nucleotides, the CDR3 is TGTGCCAGCAGCAACAGGCTAGCGGGACGCGACGAGCAGTACTTC. Translated: CASSNRLAGRDEQYF.

The CDR3 DNA reads as TGTGCCAGCAGTACCACAACAGGGGGAGAAGAGACCCAGTACTTC. It encodes CASSTTTGGEETQYF. The chain couples TRBV27 to TRBJ2-5; 8 nucleotides agree with TRBD1. CDR1 is MNHEY, CDR2 SMNVEV, per germline (reference sequence). V was clipped by 5 bases and J by 3 bases; unmatched bases: 8. The CDR3 has 15 residues.

V and J are TRBV19 and TRBJ2-1; 9 nucleotides agree with TRBD2. V was clipped by 0 bases and J by 14 bases; unmatched bases: 5. This CDR3 region has 13 residues. The V gene's germline CDR1 is LNHDA and CDR2 SQIVND (reference sequence). The CDR3 DNA reads as TGTGCCAGTAGTATAGATCCCGAGCGGGAGGAGTTCTTC. Encoded protein: CASSIDPEREEFF.

This sequence joins TRBV27 and TRBJ2-2; 7 bases are shared with TRBD1. The CDR3 extends over 14 amino acids. Germline trimming cut 3 bases from V and 7 bases from J; bases unmatched to any gene: 5. Germline-derived CDR1 and CDR2 are MNHEY and SMNVEV (reference sequence). CDR3 bases: TGTGCCAGCAGTTTCGGCAGGGGGATCGGGGAGCTGTTTTTT. It specifies CASSFGRGIGELFF.

V usage is TRBV5-6 and J usage is TRBJ2-7; no reliable D call. In germline, CDR1 is SGHDT, CDR2 YYEEEE. This CDR3 is built from 16 residues. Trimming shortened V by 2 bases and J by 1 base, and 16 bases separated the two germline ends. The CDR3 sequence: CASSFKVRVPSYEQYF. CDR3 sequence (DNA): TGTGCCAGCAGCTTCAAAGTTAGAGTCCCTTCCTACGAGCAGTACTTC. The full variable domain, in which reference TRBV5-6 and TRBJ2-7 provide the parts outside the CDR3, is DAGVTQSPTHLIKTRGQQVTLRCSPKSGHDTVSWYQQALGQGPQFIFQYYEEEERQRGNFPDRFSGHQFPNYSSELNVNALLLGDSALYLCASSFKVRVPSYEQYFGPGTRLTVT.

The chain uses TRBV5-1 and TRBJ2-1; 8 positions match TRBD1. Germline V gives CDR1 SGHRS, CDR2 YFSETQ. Trimming took 2 bases from V and 7 from J; bases not matched to a gene: 11. The CDR3 extends over 16 amino acids. The CDR3 reads CASSLRATGVGNEQFF. CDR3 coding DNA: TGCGCCAGCAGCTTACGGGCGACAGGGGTAGGGAATGAGCAGTTCTTC.

This clone has just a few counts. The rearrangement joins TRBV19 to TRBJ2-1; D is perhaps TRBD2 (6 bases). This CDR3 region has 16 residues. Trimming removed 1 base at V and 7 bases at J, with 17 bases between. Germline CDR1 reads LNHDA; CDR2 reads SQIVND (reference sequence). CDR3 in DNA: TGTGCCAGTAGTATAGCTCAACGGGCTGGAGGGAATGAGCAGTTCTTC. Translated: CASSIAQRAGGNEQFF.

The chain carries TRBV5-4 and TRBJ1-1; maybe TRBD1 (6 bases). V shed 0 bases and J shed 11 bases, with 17 bases lying between them. The CDR3 totals 14 residues. Germline loops: CDR1 SGHNT, CDR2 YYREEE (reference sequence). The CDR3 DNA reads TGTGCCAGCAGCTTGGAGGTAGGGGGGATTTCGGCTTTCTTT. Its protein is CASSLEVGGISAFF.

The chain links TRBV7-9 to TRBJ2-5; 9 nucleotides agree with TRBD1. Germline-derived CDR1 and CDR2 are SEHNR and FQNEAQ (reference sequence). The CDR3 extends over 15 amino acids. V lost 6 bases to trimming and J lost 5 bases; unmatched junction nucleotides: 10. The CDR3 DNA reads TGTGCCAGCAGTTCTACAGGGGGCTCCTCGGAGACCCAGTACTTC. Protein sequence: CASSSTGGSSETQYF.